One sample yielded the 16 T cell receptor beta chains listed below, sequenced in a study of cytomegalovirus exposure and HLA in healthy donors (dated by TCRdb to between 2016 and 2019). The library was prepared using the immunoSEQ multiplex PCR assay. Imported from immuneACCESS, the table was reduced by TCRdb to in-frame sequences with V and J called. These copies leave out some clones; in studies compared against another copy, an unresolved V gene accounts for under half, and the cause of the remainder is not known. The sample includes some 85,000 clones, with around 96% observed a single time. The leading ten clones occupy approximately 1.4% of the sample. Sample: PBMCs. These receptors were collected from a woman aged 18-29 years in good health and CMV-seronegative.

The CDR3 coding sequence is TGCAGCGTTGATTACTCGACAAAACCCTTTACAGACAATGAGCAGTTCTTC. Translation gives CSVDYSTKPFTDNEQFF. V is TRBV29-1 and J is TRBJ2-1; no clear D. The CDR3 loop spans 17 amino acids. V shed 3 bases and J shed 5 bases, with 23 bases lying between them. Germline CDR1 is SQVTM and CDR2 is ANQGSEA.

This sequence joins TRBV7-6 and TRBJ1-4, with TRBD1 identical over 7 bases. The junction had 8 bases not matched to a gene; V was cut back by 5 bases and J by 5 bases. From germline, CDR1 is SGHVS and CDR2 FNYEAQ. The CDR3 has 15 amino acids. CDR3 nucleotide sequence: TGTGCCAGCAGCGAGCGACAGGGCTTAAATGAAAAACTGTTTTTT. Its protein is CASSERQGLNEKLFF.

This chain uses TRBV15 with TRBJ2-2; tentative D call: TRBD1 (5 bases). V lost 0 bases and J lost 6, with 11 bases in between. Germline V gives CDR1 LNHNV, CDR2 YYDKDF (reference sequence). There are 15 residues in the CDR3. The CDR3 DNA reads TGTGCCACCAGCAGAGATAGGGGAAGTGCCGGGGAGCTGTTTTTT. The encoded protein is CATSRDRGSAGELFF. Variable domain in full (rest from reference TRBV15 and TRBJ2-2): DAMVIQNPRYQVTQFGKPVTLSCSQTLNHNVMYWYQQKSSQAPKLLFHYYDKDFNNEADTPDNFQSRRPNTSFCFLDIRSPGLGDTAMYLCATSRDRGSAGELFFGEGSRLTVL.

The chain couples TRBV6-4 to TRBJ2-5, with D possibly TRBD2 on 6 matching bases. V dropped 11 bases and J dropped 4 bases, with 26 bases sitting between them. The CDR3 is 16 residues long. Germline V gene sequence: CDR1 MRHNA, CDR2 SNTAGT. CDR3 coding DNA: TGTGCCGCAGCTCGAGTTGCGGGGTCCACCGGAGAGACCCAGTACTTC. Amino acids: CAAARVAGSTGETQYF.

The rearrangement joins TRBV2 to TRBJ2-1; D call uncertain. The CDR3 is 13 residues long. V gave up 6 bases and J gave up 5 bases, with 11 bases separating them. Germline assignment: CDR1 SNHLY and CDR2 FYNNEI. The DNA of the CDR3 is TGTGCCAGCAGAGAGTGGTCGGACAATGAGCAGTTCTTC. Protein: CASREWSDNEQFF.

The chain recombines TRBV6-4 with TRBJ1-4; 7 nucleotides line up with TRBD1. The CDR3 is 18 residues long. Looked up from germline, CDR1 is MRHNA and CDR2 is SNTAGT. The junction had 13 bases not matched to a gene; V was cut back by 2 bases and J by 4 bases. As DNA, the CDR3 is TGTGCCAGCAGTGACCCGTGGGGGCAGGGGGGATATAATGAAAAACTGTTTTTT. Its translation is CASSDPWGQGGYNEKLFF.

The chain couples TRBV10-2 to TRBJ1-2, with D possibly matching TRBD1 (5 bases). This CDR3 contains 14 residues. V was trimmed by 4 bases and J by 4 bases, leaving 13 bases between them. Germline V gene data show CDR1 as WSHSY and CDR2 as SAAADI. The CDR3 nucleotides are TGCGCCAGCAGTGGGGGCCACGCAGCCTATGGCTACACCTTC. This codes for CASSGGHAAYGYTF.

The chain has TRBV11-2 and TRBJ1-2, with TRBD1 matching over 9 bases. The CDR3 is 13 residues long. Germline V CDR1 and CDR2: SGHAT, FQNNGV. The J segment lost 6 bases and the V segment lost 5 bases, leaving 4 bases of the junction unmatched. The CDR3 region has the DNA TGTGCCAGCAGCCTAGGGACAGGGCATGGCTACACCTTC. Translating it yields CASSLGTGHGYTF.

This rearrangement joins TRBV11-2 to TRBJ1-5; tentatively, D is TRBD1 (6 bases). CDR3 length: 16 amino acids. With 5 bases removed from V and 5 bases from J, the gap between germline ends came to 19 bases. The germline V gene has CDR1 SGHAT and CDR2 FQNNGV. The CDR3 nucleotides are TGTGCCAGCAGCCCCGGGACATTTGGGGTGGATCAGCCCCAGCATTTT. This gives the protein CASSPGTFGVDQPQHF. Together with reference TRBV11-2 and TRBJ1-5, the CDR3 gives the full variable domain: EAGVAQSPRYKIIEKRQSVAFWCNPISGHATLYWYQQILGQGPKLLIQFQNNGVVDDSQLPKDRFSAERLKGVDSTLKIQPAKLEDSAVYLCASSPGTFGVDQPQHFGDGTRLSIL.

The V gene is TRBV2, the J gene TRBJ2-3; TRBD2 aligns across 7 bases. CDR1 is SNHLY and CDR2 is FYNNEI in the germline V gene. This CDR3 has 15 residues. V was pared by 7 bases and J by 0 bases, with 7 bases of the junction left unmatched. The CDR3: CASNRAGLSTDTQYF. For the CDR3, the DNA is TGTGCCAGCAACCGAGCGGGACTTAGCACAGATACGCAGTATTTT.

The chain combines TRBV18 with TRBJ1-4; D unclear. The V end was cut by 3 bases, the J end by 2 bases, with 16 bases between. The CDR3 is 17 amino acids. The germline CDR1 and CDR2 sequences are KGHSH and LQKENI. Here the CDR3 DNA reads TGTGCCAGCTCACCCCCCCGTTTTGGCCCGACTAATGAAAAACTGTTTTTT. It translates to CASSPPRFGPTNEKLFF.

This chain uses TRBV5-6 with TRBJ2-7, with TRBD2 as a possible D gene (5 bases). The CDR3 is 14 residues long. With 0 bases removed from V and 2 bases from J, the gap between germline ends came to 9 bases. Per the germline V gene, CDR1 is SGHDT and CDR2 is YYEEEE. CDR3 loop: CASSLAGFTYEQYF. The DNA of the CDR3 is TGTGCCAGCAGCTTGGCGGGATTTACCTACGAGCAGTACTTC.

The CDR3 bases are TGTGCCAGCAGTCCGGGTGCTTACGAGCAGTACTTC. Its translation: CASSPGAYEQYF. The chain couples TRBV11-2 to TRBJ2-7; no firm D call. With 6 bases removed from V and 4 bases from J, the gap between germline ends came to 10 bases. Germline V gene sequence: CDR1 SGHAT, CDR2 FQNNGV. This CDR3 has 12 amino acids.

CDR3 in DNA: TGTGCCAGCAGCTTGGGGGGGGGCTTCTATGGCTACACCTTC. It yields the protein CASSLGGGFYGYTF. This rearrangement joins TRBV5-4 to TRBJ1-2; the D gene is possibly TRBD1 (6 bases). This CDR3 has 14 amino acids. Per the germline V gene, CDR1 is SGHNT and CDR2 is YYREEE (reference sequence). Trimming pared 0 bases from V and 4 bases from J, leaving 10 bases between.

The chain has TRBV15 and TRBJ2-1; 9 bases are shared with TRBD2. The CDR3 sequence is 16 residues long. From germline, CDR1 is LNHNV and CDR2 YYDKDF (reference sequence). V trimming: 1 base; J trimming: 6 bases; junction bases outside the gene matches: 7. The CDR3, as DNA: TGTGCCACCAGCAGAGTAGGGCTAGCGGGGCCCAATGAGCAGTTCTTC. Protein: CATSRVGLAGPNEQFF.

This clone appeared once. The rearrangement joins TRBV9 to TRBJ2-3, with TRBD2 as a possible D gene (6 bases). The CDR3 spans 15 residues. Looked up from germline, CDR1 is SGDLS and CDR2 is YYNGEE. V lost 3 bases, J lost 2 bases, and 13 bases lay in between. For the CDR3, the DNA is TGTGCCAGCAGCGCGTTTGGGGGGAACACAGATACGCAGTATTTT. This encodes CASSAFGGNTDTQYF.